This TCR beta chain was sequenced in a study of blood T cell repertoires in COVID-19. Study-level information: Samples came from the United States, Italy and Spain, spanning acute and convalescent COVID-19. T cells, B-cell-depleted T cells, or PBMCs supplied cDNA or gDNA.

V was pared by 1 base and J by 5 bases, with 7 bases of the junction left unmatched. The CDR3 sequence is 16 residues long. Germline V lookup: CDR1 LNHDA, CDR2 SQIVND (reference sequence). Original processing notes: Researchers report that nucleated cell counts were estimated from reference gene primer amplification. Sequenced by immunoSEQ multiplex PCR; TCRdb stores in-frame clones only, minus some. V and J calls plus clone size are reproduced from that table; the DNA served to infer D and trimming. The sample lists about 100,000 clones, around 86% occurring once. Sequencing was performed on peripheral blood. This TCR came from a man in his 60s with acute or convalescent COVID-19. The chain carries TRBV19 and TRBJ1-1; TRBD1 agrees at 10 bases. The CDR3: CASSIGFRDRGTEAFF. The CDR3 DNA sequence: TGTGCCAGTAGTATAGGTTTCCGGGACAGGGGAACTGAAGCTTTCTTT.